The present T cell receptor (beta chain) was sequenced within a study of cytomegalovirus exposure and HLA in healthy donors. Produced via immunoSEQ multiplex PCR; TCRdb's table is partial and in-frame only. The sample lists 90,000 to 130,000 clones, roughly 90% occurring once. This clone was observed a few times. Its antigen is unidentified. The V gene's germline CDR1 is MDHEN and CDR2 SYDVKM. Trimming removed 3 bases from V and 1 base from J; junction bases left unmatched: 4. The CDR3 covers 15 residues. Separate from the approximately 670-subject first cohort, the 120-subject validation cohort was the one that the donors belonged to. Study-level points and caveats: Most observed TCR sequences were rare, whereas some public TCRs were detected in many donors.

This clonotype was sampled from a woman between 18 and 30 years old in good health and CMV-seronegative. The rearrangement uses TRBV28 and TRBJ2-3, with 7 bases aligning to TRBD2. The specimen sequenced was PBMCs. The CDR3 sequence: CASSFEAGGTDTQYF. The CDR3 DNA sequence: TGTGCCAGCAGTTTTGAGGCGGGGGGCACAGATACGCAGTATTTT.